What follows is one T cell receptor (beta chain) and its context. The antigen is not known. The sample originates from a study of graft-versus-host responses after intestinal transplantation. About the study: Grafts that recipients had were multivisceral, liver-intestinal, or isolated intestinal transplants. Induction using anti-thymocyte globulin, followed by tacrolimus and steroids for about three years, was given to all recipients. Study-wide results and caveats: GvH clones turned up in recipient marrow; some had shown up first in ileum or blood. Some patients had graft-donor T cell macrochimerism, and their allografts showed high graft-versus-host to host-versus-graft clonal ratios.

Repertoires were generated with immunoSEQ multiplex PCR, while TCRdb's copy carries only in-frame clones and drops some. The top ten hold 4.9% of the sample, which has around 6,700 clones, 89% seen once. Germline values: CDR1 WNHNN, CDR2 SYGVQD (reference sequence). The CDR3 has 16 amino acids. The V gene lost 4 bases and the J gene lost 0 bases, with 12 bases spanning the gap. This TCR was sampled from a human patient who received an intestinal transplant, so some T cells may come from the graft donor. The chain couples TRBV10-1 to TRBJ2-2, with D perhaps matching TRBD2 (6 bases). Source: PBMCs, taken around 80 days after transplant. CDR3 residues: CASSGAGAANTGELFF. Written as DNA, the CDR3 is TGCGCCAGCAGTGGAGCGGGCGCCGCGAACACCGGGGAGCTGTTTTTT.